These 19 T cell receptor beta chains share one sample of origin, sequenced in a study of cytomegalovirus exposure and HLA in healthy donors. The PCR contained 60 Vbeta and 13 Jbeta primers. Clones were sequenced by immunoSEQ multiplex PCR, and TCRdb holds only the in-frame ones, with some missing. This table holds around 45,000 clones. The specimen was PBMCs. The receptors stem from a woman aged 25 to 39 in good health and CMV-seronegative.

The J gene is TRBJ1-1, the V gene TRBV18; the D gene is possibly TRBD1 (6 bases). The CDR3 is 14 residues long. Deletions cut 1 base from V and 6 bases from J, with 12 bases between. Germline CDR1 reads KGHSH; CDR2 reads LQKENI. The CDR3 coding sequence is TGTGCCAGCTCACCACTAGGGGGGGCGGCTGAAGCTTTCTTT. The encoded protein is CASSPLGGAAEAFF.

The chain employs TRBV4-3 and TRBJ2-7; the match to TRBD2 covers 8 bases. The CDR3 consists of 14 residues. CDR1 is LGHNA and CDR2 is YSLEER in the germline V gene. The ends lost 0 bases at V and 6 bases at J; junction bases unmatched: 4. DNA for the CDR3: TGCGCCAGCAGCCAAGATGTGCTAGCGGGCGAGCAGTACTTC. Its translation: CASSQDVLAGEQYF.

The chain uses TRBV27 and TRBJ1-1; D possibly corresponds to TRBD1 (6 bases). The germline gives CDR1 MNHEY, CDR2 SMNVEV (reference sequence). V was clipped by 7 bases and J by 1 base, with 13 bases between them. This CDR3 is 14 amino acids long. The CDR3: CASNNKTGNTEAFF. The CDR3 nucleotides are TGTGCCAGCAACAACAAGACAGGGAACACTGAAGCTTTCTTT.

This CDR3 reads CASSPNRGDTQYF. The CDR3 nucleotides read TGTGCCAGCAGTCCAAACCGGGGAGATACGCAGTATTTT. The chain uses TRBV6-4 and TRBJ2-3, with a possible D match to TRBD2 (5 bases). Germline V gene sequence: CDR1 MRHNA, CDR2 SNTAGT. The length of the CDR3 is 13 residues. V was pared by 5 bases and J by 5 bases, with 11 bases between.

J is TRBJ1-1 and V is TRBV19, with a weak D call TRBD1 (6 bases). Germline CDR1 and CDR2: LNHDA and SQIVND (reference sequence). The CDR3 covers 17 residues. Trimming took off 8 bases at V and 0 bases at J, with 22 bases between the two ends. CDR3 protein: CASARKAGDSMNTEAFF. The CDR3 nucleotides are TGTGCCAGTGCCCGGAAAGCAGGGGATTCAATGAACACTGAAGCTTTCTTT.

The V call is TRBV6-5, the J call TRBJ2-3; D gene uncertain. The V end was cut by 2 bases, the J end by 0 bases, with 12 bases between. The CDR3 loop spans 16 amino acids. Looked up from germline, CDR1 is MNHEY and CDR2 is SVGAGI. The CDR3 protein is CASSYAVSVSTDTQYF. The DNA for the CDR3 is TGTGCCAGCAGTTACGCGGTTTCTGTTAGCACAGATACGCAGTATTTT.

V usage is TRBV7-8 and J usage is TRBJ2-7; D is unresolved. CDR3 size: 14 residues. Trimming shortened V by 1 base and J by 0 bases, and 7 bases separated the two germline ends. Per germline, CDR1 SGHVS and CDR2 FQNEAQ. CDR3 loop: CASSLDEVSYEQYF. Here the CDR3 DNA reads TGTGCCAGCAGCTTAGATGAGGTCTCCTACGAGCAGTACTTC.

The chain couples TRBV9 to TRBJ2-1, with 10 bases lining up with TRBD2. Germline loops: CDR1 SGDLS, CDR2 YYNGEE. The V segment lost 3 bases and the J segment 2 bases; nucleotides outside the gene matches: 5. CDR3 length equals 16 residues. The DNA for the CDR3 is TGTGCCAGCAGCGAGGGGAGCGGGAGGGCCTACAATGAGCAGTTCTTC. It encodes CASSEGSGRAYNEQFF.

The chain joins TRBV9 to TRBJ2-5, with 12 positions matching TRBD2. The V segment lost 0 bases and the J segment 9 bases; nucleotides outside the gene matches: 3. The CDR3 runs to 14 residues. From germline, CDR1 is SGDLS and CDR2 YYNGEE. DNA for the CDR3: TGTGCCAGCAGCGTAGGCCTAGCGGGAGGGCCCCAGTACTTC. This translates into CASSVGLAGGPQYF.

The chain employs TRBV29-1 and TRBJ2-5, with a tentative D call TRBD1 (5 bases). This CDR3 spans 11 amino acids. V lost 3 bases and J lost 6, with 8 bases in between. The germline V gene encodes CDR1 SQVTM and CDR2 ANQGSEA. This chain's CDR3 is CSVDRAQTQYF. The CDR3 bases are TGCAGCGTTGACAGGGCACAGACCCAGTACTTC.

The J gene is TRBJ2-2, the V gene TRBV5-1, with D unresolved. CDR1 and CDR2 from the germline V gene are SGHRS and YFSETQ. The CDR3 is made up of 13 amino acids. V dropped 0 bases and J dropped 7 bases, with 7 bases sitting between them. The CDR3 reads CASSLDLSGELFF. Here the CDR3 DNA reads TGCGCCAGCAGCTTGGATCTTAGCGGGGAGCTGTTTTTT.

This chain connects TRBV6-1 to TRBJ1-1; 10 bases align to TRBD1. J gave up 4 bases and V 4 bases, and 9 bases lay outside the gene matches. The germline V gene encodes CDR1 MNHNS and CDR2 SASEGT. The length of the CDR3 is 16 residues. The CDR3 sequence is CASSGQDRGFVTEAFF. The CDR3 region has the DNA TGTGCCAGCAGTGGGCAGGACAGGGGGTTTGTCACTGAAGCTTTCTTT.

This chain links TRBV5-4 with TRBJ1-1; TRBD1 is a possible D gene (5 bases). Germline assignment: CDR1 SGHNT and CDR2 YYREEE (reference sequence). This CDR3 comprises 15 residues. V lost 0 bases, J lost 4 bases, and 13 bases lay in between. CDR3 sequence (DNA): TGTGCCAGCAGCTTGGCAGGGTCGGAGGGCACTGAAGCTTTCTTT. Its protein is CASSLAGSEGTEAFF.

The V and J genes are TRBV25-1 and TRBJ2-1, with 9 bases lining up with TRBD2. V lost 1 base and J lost 10; bases outside the gene matches: 8. The CDR3 is 15 amino acids. Germline CDR1 reads MGHDK; CDR2 reads SYGVNS. CDR3 sequence (DNA): TGTGCCAGCAGTGAATTTAGCGGGAGTATCGCGGAGCAGTTCTTC. Protein sequence: CASSEFSGSIAEQFF.

The gene calls are TRBV6-1 and TRBJ1-2; TRBD1 might be the D (6 bases). The germline gives CDR1 MNHNS, CDR2 SASEGT. The CDR3 has 14 residues. Trimming took off 6 bases at V and 0 bases at J, with 11 bases between the two ends. The CDR3 nucleotides read TGTGCCAGCAGCCATCGGACAGCTAACTATGGCTACACCTTC. Translation: CASSHRTANYGYTF.

The V gene is TRBV10-3, the J gene TRBJ2-7, with 13 nucleotides matching TRBD2. J lost 5 bases, V lost 7 bases, and 8 bases had no gene match. The germline V gene encodes CDR1 ENHRY and CDR2 SYGVKD. The CDR3 length is 15 residues. CDR3 sequence reads: CAIKGLAGVKNEQYF. Written as DNA, the CDR3 is TGTGCCATCAAAGGACTAGCGGGAGTAAAGAACGAGCAGTACTTC.

This chain links TRBV7-8 with TRBJ1-1; D unresolved. Germline CDR1 SGHVS, CDR2 FQNEAQ. V was pared by 5 bases and J by 0 bases, with 19 bases between. This CDR3 has 17 amino acids. CDR3 region: CASSPILTLFMNTEAFF. The CDR3 nucleotides are TGTGCCAGCAGCCCTATCCTAACCCTTTTCATGAACACTGAAGCTTTCTTT.

The chain carries TRBV19 and TRBJ1-1, with a possible D match to TRBD1 (5 bases). The germline CDR1 and CDR2 sequences are LNHDA and SQIVND (reference sequence). This CDR3 is built from 13 residues. V was shortened by 5 bases and J by 0 bases, with 7 bases between the two germline ends. The CDR3, as DNA: TGTGCCAGTAGTGACAGTTTGAACACTGAAGCTTTCTTT. It yields the protein CASSDSLNTEAFF.

The chain carries TRBV10-3 and TRBJ2-1, with 8 bases identical to TRBD2. From germline, CDR1 is ENHRY and CDR2 SYGVKD. J gave up 7 bases and V 11 bases, and 13 bases lay outside the gene matches. The CDR3 is made up of 14 amino acids. The CDR3 bases are TGTGCCTCCTCAGAGCGGGAGTCACCGAATGAGCAGTTCTTC. Protein product: CASSERESPNEQFF.